These 27 T cell receptor beta chains originate from one sample sequenced in a study of blood T cell repertoires in COVID-19. Sequencing was performed with immunoSEQ multiplex PCR; in TCRdb, only in-frame clones are kept and a portion is missing. The sample records tens of thousands of clones, about 91% being singletons. Sequences were obtained from peripheral blood. These TCRs come from a woman aged 55-69 years with COVID-19, enrolled during active disease.

The chain couples TRBV23-1 to TRBJ2-1; a weak D match, TRBD2 (6 bases). TRBV23-1 has ORF status, its function being uncertain. The CDR3 consists of 14 residues. V was pared by 1 base and J by 16 bases, with 20 bases between. CDR3 in DNA: TGCGCCAGCAGTCAATGGGCAGCTGGGGGGAAGAAATTCTTC. This gives the protein CASSQWAAGGKKFF.

The V and J genes are TRBV28 and TRBJ2-5; 8 bases are a match to TRBD1. The CDR3 has 15 amino acids. With V trimmed by 6 bases and J by 2 bases, 8 bases remained unmatched. The germline CDR1 and CDR2 sequences are MDHEN and SYDVKM. CDR3 in amino acids: CASSNNRQGQETQYF. DNA for the CDR3: TGTGCCAGCAGCAATAACAGACAGGGGCAAGAGACCCAGTACTTC. The full variable domain, with the rest looked up from reference TRBV28 and TRBJ2-5, is DVKVTQSSRYLVKRTGEKVFLECVQDMDHENMFWYRQDPGLGLRLIYFSYDVKMKEKGDIPEGYSVSREKKERFSLILESASTNQTSMYLCASSNNRQGQETQYFGPGTRLLVL.

For this clone: The DNA is left out, because the CDR3 cannot be placed on it with certainty; the CDR3 is given as TCRdb lists it. This CDR3 is CASSQFGSGTGGASNEQFF. V and J are TRBV3-1 (or the pseudogene TRBV3-2) and TRBJ2-1; no DNA check was done on the table's D call, TRBD1. The CDR3 is made up of 19 amino acids, end residues included. Germline values: CDR1 LGHDT, CDR2 YNNKEL (reference sequence).

V gene TRBV4-3 combines with J gene TRBJ1-1, with 8 bases that match TRBD1. The CDR3 runs to 15 residues. Germline V gene data show CDR1 as LGHNA and CDR2 as YSLEER. The trim removed 4 bases at V and 0 bases at J, leaving 4 bases unmatched. For the CDR3, the DNA is TGCGCCAGCAGCCCGGACAGGGTTTTGAACACTGAAGCTTTCTTT. This translates into CASSPDRVLNTEAFF.

This clone turned up a few times. The V gene is TRBV5-4, the J gene TRBJ1-3; D not resolved. CDR3 length equals 16 residues. V gave up 0 bases and J gave up 0 bases, with 10 bases separating them. Per the germline V gene, CDR1 is SGHNT and CDR2 is YYREEE (reference sequence). The CDR3 DNA reads as TGTGCCAGCAGCTTGGGCGGGTGGAGCTCTGGAAACACCATATATTTT. It specifies CASSLGGWSSGNTIYF.

The V call is TRBV19, the J call TRBJ1-4; D might be TRBD1 (5 bases). V was clipped by 3 bases and J by 16 bases, with 18 bases between them. This CDR3 region has 13 residues. Per the germline V gene, CDR1 is LNHDA and CDR2 is SQIVND (reference sequence). The CDR3 loop reads CASSIRVGPTPFF. The CDR3 region has the DNA TGTGCCAGTAGTATCAGGGTCGGACCAACACCGTTTTTT.

The rearrangement uses TRBV5-6 and TRBJ2-5; D possibly corresponds to TRBD1 (5 bases). The CDR3 is 12 residues long. The germline gives CDR1 SGHDT, CDR2 YYEEEE. V shed 2 bases and J shed 3 bases, with 5 bases lying between them. The CDR3 loop reads CASSFREETQYF. The CDR3 DNA reads TGTGCCAGCAGCTTCAGGGAAGAGACCCAGTACTTC.

The V gene is TRBV4-1, the J gene TRBJ1-1; D is unresolved. This CDR3 is 15 amino acids long. Trimming took 2 bases from V and 0 from J, leaving 10 bases between them. In germline, CDR1 is MGHRA, CDR2 YSYEKL. CDR3 DNA sequence: TGCGCCAGCAGCCAACCACAGAGCATGAACACTGAAGCTTTCTTT. Translating gives CASSQPQSMNTEAFF.

The chain joins TRBV14 to TRBJ1-4; D is ambiguous. The germline gives CDR1 SGHDN, CDR2 FVKESK. The CDR3 has 17 residues. V gave up 2 bases and J gave up 4 bases, with 17 bases separating them. CDR3 region: CASSQNFEGVNNEKLFF. In DNA form, the CDR3 reads TGTGCCAGCAGCCAAAACTTTGAGGGCGTAAATAATGAAAAACTGTTTTTT.

This clone came up once. This CDR3 is also generated by other DNA sequences in the sample. The chain recombines TRBV29-1 with TRBJ2-7, with 11 positions matching TRBD1. J was trimmed by 6 bases and V by 6 bases; bases with no gene match: 4. In germline, CDR1 is SQVTM, CDR2 ANQGSEA. The CDR3 is 12 amino acids. For the CDR3, the DNA is TGCAGCGTCGGACAGGGGGCAGGCGAGCAGTACTTC. It encodes CSVGQGAGEQYF.

The chain has TRBV6-2 or TRBV6-3 and TRBJ1-1, with no clear D. The germline V gene has CDR1 MNHEY and CDR2 SVGEGT. The CDR3 has 13 amino acids. The V end was cut by 2 bases, the J end by 5 bases, with 9 bases between. This CDR3 reads CASSYKGGTEAFF. The CDR3 DNA follows: TGTGCCAGCAGTTACAAGGGAGGAACTGAAGCTTTCTTT.

This rearrangement joins TRBV7-9 to TRBJ1-5, with D possibly being TRBD1 (5 bases). Germline V CDR1 and CDR2: SEHNR, FQNEAQ (reference sequence). The CDR3 is made up of 17 amino acids. The V gene lost 1 base and the J gene lost 4 bases, with 17 bases spanning the gap. The CDR3 reads CASSLGGTNLPNQPQHF. The CDR3 nucleotides are TGTGCCAGCAGCTTAGGAGGGACTAACCTCCCAAATCAGCCCCAGCATTTT.

The J gene is TRBJ2-3, the V gene TRBV7-9, with 7 bases lining up with TRBD1. After removal of 6 bases from V and 4 bases from J, the junction contained 7 bases not matched to a gene. The germline CDR1 and CDR2 sequences are SEHNR and FQNEAQ (reference sequence). The CDR3 has 14 residues. CDR3 protein: CASSETGKADTQYF. The CDR3 DNA reads TGTGCCAGCAGTGAGACAGGGAAAGCAGATACGCAGTATTTT.

V gene TRBV7-2 combines with J gene TRBJ1-2; D is uncertain. The germline gives CDR1 SGHTA, CDR2 FQGNSA. Deletions cut 3 bases from V and 4 bases from J, with 6 bases between. The CDR3 extends over 12 amino acids. CDR3 region: CASSFGVYGYTF. In nucleotides, the CDR3 is TGTGCCAGCAGCTTCGGGGTCTATGGCTACACCTTC.

The count of this clone is one. The chain combines TRBV9 with TRBJ2-1, with 8 bases fitting TRBD2. There are 15 residues in the CDR3. The V gene's germline CDR1 is SGDLS and CDR2 YYNGEE. V was pared by 2 bases and J by 9 bases, with 10 bases of the junction left unmatched. The chain's CDR3 is CASSVTGGLISEQFF. CDR3 in DNA: TGTGCCAGCAGCGTTACGGGAGGGCTTATATCTGAGCAGTTCTTC.

The rearrangement uses TRBV18 and TRBJ2-3, with D perhaps TRBD2 (6 bases). Deletions cut 0 bases from V and 2 bases from J, with 9 bases between. Germline V gene data show CDR1 as KGHSH and CDR2 as LQKENI. The CDR3 contains 15 residues. CDR3 coding DNA: TGTGCCAGCTCACCACCTAGCGGTGACACAGATACGCAGTATTTT. Amino acid sequence: CASSPPSGDTDTQYF.

The rearrangement uses TRBV9 and TRBJ2-3; 7 bases fit TRBD2. CDR3 size: 15 residues. J lost 5 bases, V lost 6 bases, and 12 bases had no gene match. Germline-derived CDR1 and CDR2 are SGDLS and YYNGEE. This chain's CDR3 is CASTTGGEVLDTQYF. The CDR3 bases are TGTGCCAGCACCACTGGGGGGGAAGTCCTAGATACGCAGTATTTT.

This chain uses TRBV7-9 with TRBJ2-1; the D gene is possibly TRBD2 (6 bases). V lost 6 bases, J lost 0 bases, and 18 bases lay in between. This CDR3 is 17 amino acids long. CDR1 and CDR2 (germline): SEHNR, FQNEAQ (reference sequence). The CDR3 coding sequence is TGTGCCAGCAGATCCCCCCTGGGCGGGGCCTCCTACAATGAGCAGTTCTTC. It translates to CASRSPLGGASYNEQFF. Full variable domain (outside the CDR3, taken from reference TRBV7-9 and TRBJ2-1): DTGVSQNPRHKITKRGQNVTFRCDPISEHNRLYWYRQTLGQGPEFLTYFQNEAQLEKSRLLSDRFSAERPKGSFSTLEIQRTEQGDSAMYLCASRSPLGGASYNEQFFGPGTRLTVL.

The rearrangement links TRBV5-1 to TRBJ2-3; D perhaps matches TRBD1 (6 bases). The CDR3 contains 15 residues. CDR1 is SGHRS, CDR2 YFSETQ, per germline. V was trimmed by 2 bases and J by 0 bases, leaving 10 bases between them. CDR3 sequence reads: CASSFGQTSTDTQYF. Written as DNA, the CDR3 is TGCGCCAGCAGCTTCGGACAGACTAGCACAGATACGCAGTATTTT.

V gene TRBV12-3 or TRBV12-4 combines with J gene TRBJ2-7; D is possibly TRBD2 (6 bases). V was shortened by 5 bases and J by 2 bases, with 10 bases between the two germline ends. CDR3 length equals 13 residues. This chain's CDR3 is CASSPGVPYEQYF. CDR3 DNA: TGTGCCAGCAGTCCGGGGGTACCCTACGAGCAGTACTTC.

In this sample, this clone turned up a few times. Here the CDR3 reads CAISEQVSEKLFF. The DNA of the CDR3 is TGTGCCATCAGTGAACAGGTGTCCGAAAAACTGTTTTTT. The chain has TRBV10-3 and TRBJ1-4; tentatively, D is TRBD1 (5 bases). The CDR3 runs to 13 residues. Germline lookup yields CDR1 ENHRY and CDR2 SYGVKD. The V gene lost 3 bases and the J gene lost 8 bases, with 10 bases spanning the gap.

The gene calls are TRBV5-1 and TRBJ2-5, with D possibly being TRBD2 (5 bases). Germline-derived CDR1 and CDR2 are SGHRS and YFSETQ. Between the trimmed V and J ends, which lost 1 base and 2 bases, there was a span of 24 bases. The CDR3 runs 19 residues. The CDR3 is CASSLTKYSDGMGQETQYF. CDR3 sequence (DNA): TGCGCCAGCAGCTTGACCAAGTATAGTGACGGGATGGGACAAGAGACCCAGTACTTC.

This chain joins TRBV21-1 and TRBJ1-5; the table's TRBD1 call for D was not verified on the DNA. TRBV21-1 is an annotated pseudogene. CDR3 length: 16 amino acids. As DNA, the CDR3 is TGTGCCAGCAGCAAAGTCGAATCGGACATCAATCAGCCCCAGCATTTT. It translates to CASSKVESDINQPQHF.

The table lists this clone with a few counts. This rearrangement joins TRBV6-5 to TRBJ1-5; TRBD1 aligns across 10 bases. CDR3 size: 14 residues. Germline V gives CDR1 MNHEY, CDR2 SVGAGI. Trimming at V came to 5 bases and at J to 4 bases, leaving 2 bases not matched to a gene. Here the CDR3 DNA reads TGTGCCAGCAGTCCGGGACAGGGGAATCAGCCCCAGCATTTT. Protein: CASSPGQGNQPQHF.

The V and J genes are TRBV4-2 and TRBJ2-3; 10 bases agree with TRBD2. Germline V CDR1 and CDR2: LGHNA, YNFKEQ. V was clipped by 0 bases and J by 3 bases; unmatched bases: 3. The CDR3 spans 16 residues. In DNA, the CDR3 is TGTGCCAGCAGCCAAGAGATAGCGGGGGGAACAGATACGCAGTATTTT. Protein product: CASSQEIAGGTDTQYF.

This chain uses TRBV7-2 with TRBJ2-2; TRBD1 matches at 9 bases. The CDR3 consists of 16 residues. Germline CDR1 reads SGHTA; CDR2 reads FQGNSA. The V segment lost 5 bases and the J segment 0 bases; nucleotides outside the gene matches: 4. The CDR3 sequence is CASSIRTGANTGELFF. Written as DNA, the CDR3 is TGTGCCAGCAGCATCCGGACAGGGGCGAACACCGGGGAGCTGTTTTTT. The full variable domain, rest sourced from reference TRBV7-2 and TRBJ2-2, is GAGVSQSPSNKVTEKGKDVELRCDPISGHTALYWYRQSLGQGLEFLIYFQGNSAPDKSGLPSDRFSAERTGGSVSTLTIQRTQQEDSAVYLCASSIRTGANTGELFFGEGSRLTVL.

This clone has a single count. The gene calls are TRBV15 and TRBJ2-2; TRBD1 aligns across 8 bases. V gave up 5 bases and J gave up 7 bases; unmatched junction bases: 9. Per germline, CDR1 LNHNV and CDR2 YYDKDF (reference sequence). The CDR3 runs 15 residues. The CDR3 nucleotides are TGTGCCACCAGCTACTCAGGGGGCTCAGGCGGGGAGCTGTTTTTT. This codes for CATSYSGGSGGELFF.